This T cell receptor (beta chain) was identified during a study of monozygotic twins with cystic fibrosis. Study findings and constraints: Co-twins had the most similar V usage for 13 of 16 pairs, J for 8.

About this clone itself: Its target is not known.

The repertoire was sequenced with immunoSEQ multiplex PCR; TCRdb's copy has only in-frame clones and lacks some. The data contain roughly 24,000 clones, 95% to 98% of them singletons. This CDR3 spans 15 amino acids. J was trimmed by 2 bases and V by 4 bases; bases with no gene match: 3. Germline V gene sequence: CDR1 SGHNT, CDR2 YYREEE (reference sequence). The TCR originated in a girl aged 5 to 17 with cystic fibrosis. V gene TRBV5-4 combines with J gene TRBJ2-5; 12 bases map to TRBD2. Sequences were obtained from blood. The chain's CDR3 is CASSPLAGGQETQYF. The CDR3 nucleotides are TGTGCCAGCAGCCCCCTAGCGGGAGGGCAAGAGACCCAGTACTTC.